This TCR beta chain was recovered during a study of T cell responses to AZD1222 COVID-19 vaccine. CDR3 length: 11 amino acids. Germline V gene lookup returns CDR1 MDHEN and CDR2 SYDVKM. Deletions cut 6 bases from V and 4 bases from J, with 4 bases between. Some clones are missing from TCRdb's copy, which holds only in-frame ones; the method was immunoSEQ multiplex PCR. The sample lists about 130,000 clones, around 83% occurring once. Findings of the study overall: The peak T cell response came first, and repertoires were sampled only after it.

Worth noting for this clone: Its antigen is as yet unknown.

The sequenced sample was peripheral blood, obtained on day 0 of AZD1222 vaccination. The gene calls are TRBV28 and TRBJ1-5; D is undetermined. The TCR was taken from an adult in good health. The CDR3 loop reads CASRSNQPQHF. DNA of the CDR3: TGTGCCAGCAGGAGTAATCAGCCCCAGCATTTT.